The clone carrying this T cell receptor beta chain was counted ten times or more. These data originate in a study of T-cell reconstitution after alpha-beta-depleted transplantation in children. The CDR3 length is 13 residues. The V gene lost 1 base and the J gene lost 0 bases, with 4 bases spanning the gap. Germline V gene sequence: CDR1 SQVTM, CDR2 ANQGSEA. TCRbeta library construction was performed incorporating unique molecular identifiers. TCRdb re-called the PCR reads through MiXCR, storing one row per CDR3 protein. This table holds about 610,000 distinct CDR3 sequences, roughly a tenth found once.

The rearrangement joins TRBV29-1 to TRBJ1-3; D ambiguous. The starting material was PBMCs from the stem cell graft donor, obtained from the stem cell graft. The sequence derives from a human donor who donated a stem cell graft to a child with acute myeloid leukemia. CDR3: CSVEGSSGNTIYF. CDR3 sequence (DNA): TGCAGCGTTGAAGGGAGCTCTGGAAACACCATATATTTT. The full variable domain, with the rest looked up from reference TRBV29-1 and TRBJ1-3, is SAVISQKPSRDICQRGTSLTIQCQVDSQVTMMFWYRQQPGQSLTLIATANQGSEATYESGFVIDKFPISRPNLTFSTLTVSNMSPEDSSIYLCSVEGSSGNTIYFGEGSWLTVV.